This T cell receptor beta chain was recorded in a study of STAT5B mutations in CD4+ large granular lymphocyte leukemia. Here immunoSEQ multiplex PCR was the method, and the copy in TCRdb shows in-frame clones only, minus some. There are some 45,000 clones in the sample; roughly 85% occur only once, and around 3% lies in the top ten. Concerning this clone: Its target is unknown.

Study results and caveats: CD4-sorted patient repertoires seemed more clonal than healthy CD4+ repertoires. The CD4+ versus CD8+ T-LGLL clonality difference may reflect limited sample size.

The sequence derives from a human donor in good health. Sequenced: CD4+ T cells from blood buffy coats.

In nucleotides, the CDR3 is TGTGCCAGCAGGCTTCTAGCGGGAGGGCCGAAAGTGGAGACCCAGTACTTC. Encoded protein: CASRLLAGGPKVETQYF. The chain links TRBV27 to TRBJ2-5; 12 bases align to TRBD2. CDR1 MNHEY and CDR2 SMNVEV come from the germline V gene (reference sequence). Trimming removed 6 bases from V and 5 bases from J; junction bases left unmatched: 13. This CDR3 spans 17 amino acids.